The next 27 T cell receptor beta chains were all read from a single sample in a study of blood T cell repertoires in COVID-19. Repertoires were generated with immunoSEQ multiplex PCR, while TCRdb's copy carries only in-frame clones and drops some. The sample includes roughly 300,000 clones, around 86% of them seen just once. The sample comprised peripheral blood. These receptors all come from a woman in her fifties or sixties with active or convalescent COVID-19.

V is TRBV12-5 and J is TRBJ2-1; 9 positions match TRBD2. The ends lost 3 bases at V and 4 bases at J; junction bases unmatched: 4. The length of the CDR3 is 15 residues. The germline gives CDR1 LGHNT, CDR2 FRNRAP. CDR3 residues: CASGLVLAGYNEQFF. The CDR3 nucleotides are TGTGCTAGTGGTTTAGTCCTAGCGGGGTACAATGAGCAGTTCTTC.

This chain joins TRBV3-1 (or the pseudogene TRBV3-2) and TRBJ2-1; no clear D. The germline V gene encodes CDR1 LGHDT and CDR2 YNNKEL (reference sequence). This CDR3 spans 15 amino acids. Trimming shortened V by 2 bases and J by 1 base, and 9 bases separated the two germline ends. The CDR3: CASSQNPASYNEQFF. The CDR3 DNA reads as TGTGCCAGCAGCCAAAACCCAGCGTCCTACAATGAGCAGTTCTTC.

The CDR3 is CASSSTGAQPQHF. The DNA for the CDR3 is TGTGCCAGCAGCTCGACAGGGGCGCAGCCCCAGCATTTT. The V gene is TRBV6-5, the J gene TRBJ1-5; 8 nucleotides agree with TRBD1. Germline V gene sequence: CDR1 MNHEY, CDR2 SVGAGI. This CDR3 is built from 13 residues. J lost 7 bases, V lost 6 bases, and 5 bases had no gene match.

The chain carries TRBV6-2 or TRBV6-3 and TRBJ2-3; tentative D call: TRBD2 (6 bases). CDR1 is MNHEY, CDR2 SVGEGT, per germline. The CDR3 loop spans 15 amino acids. Trimming took off 4 bases at V and 1 base at J, with 12 bases between the two ends. CDR3 loop: CASSSSGLRTDTQYF. The CDR3, as DNA: TGTGCCAGCAGTTCGTCCGGACTACGCACAGATACGCAGTATTTT.

V gene TRBV5-1 combines with J gene TRBJ1-3; D possibly corresponds to TRBD1 (5 bases). The CDR3 loop spans 16 amino acids. Deletions cut 0 bases from V and 4 bases from J, with 14 bases between. Germline CDR1 SGHRS, CDR2 YFSETQ. The chain's CDR3 is CASSLDRPSSGNTIYF. CDR3 DNA: TGCGCCAGCAGCTTGGACAGGCCTTCCTCAGGAAACACCATATATTTT.

V and J are TRBV12-3 or TRBV12-4 and TRBJ1-2; TRBD1 might be the D (6 bases). The CDR3 extends over 11 amino acids. The V and J ends lost 3 bases and 7 bases respectively, with 6 bases between them. The CDR3 loop is CASSLGAGYTF. The CDR3 coding sequence is TGTGCCAGCAGTTTGGGGGCTGGCTACACCTTC.

The chain joins TRBV7-2 to TRBJ1-4; D gene ambiguous. This CDR3 comprises 13 residues. Per the germline V gene, CDR1 is SGHTA and CDR2 is FQGNSA. Trimming took off 5 bases at V and 0 bases at J, with 4 bases between the two ends. The CDR3 is CASSPATNEKLFF. Written as DNA, the CDR3 is TGTGCCAGCAGCCCTGCAACTAATGAAAAACTGTTTTTT.

The rearrangement joins TRBV5-1 to TRBJ1-1, with 7 bases identical to TRBD1. Trimming at V came to 3 bases and at J to 0 bases, leaving 2 bases not matched to a gene. The CDR3 length is 14 residues. From germline, CDR1 is SGHRS and CDR2 YFSETQ. The CDR3 loop reads CASSSGQLNTEAFF. In DNA form, the CDR3 reads TGCGCCAGCAGCTCGGGACAGCTGAACACTGAAGCTTTCTTT.

The V gene is TRBV19, the J gene TRBJ1-1, with D maybe TRBD1 (5 bases). Germline V gene sequence: CDR1 LNHDA, CDR2 SQIVND (reference sequence). V was clipped by 3 bases and J by 0 bases, with 8 bases between them. CDR3 size: 14 residues. CDR3 DNA sequence: TGTGCCAGTAGTATGGGGGAGGTGAACACTGAAGCTTTCTTT. This codes for CASSMGEVNTEAFF. The complete variable domain, with remaining parts taken from reference TRBV19 and TRBJ1-1, reads DGGITQSPKYLFRKEGQNVTLSCEQNLNHDAMYWYRQDPGQGLRLIYYSQIVNDFQKGDIAEGYSVSREKKESFPLTVTSAQKNPTAFYLCASSMGEVNTEAFFGQGTRLTVV.

The chain recombines TRBV11-1 with TRBJ1-1, with TRBD1 as a possible D gene (6 bases). Trimming took off 5 bases at V and 0 bases at J, with 16 bases between the two ends. The CDR3 contains 16 residues. Germline V gene sequence: CDR1 SGHAT, CDR2 FQDESV (reference sequence). In DNA, the CDR3 is TGTGCCAGCAGCCCAACGCTTCAGGGGATGAACACTGAAGCTTTCTTT. Translated, it gives CASSPTLQGMNTEAFF.

This clone occurred a few times. The chain links TRBV20-1 to TRBJ1-5, with D tentatively TRBD1 (6 bases). Trimming cost V 3 bases and J 3 bases, with 9 bases left between them. Germline lookup yields CDR1 DFQATT and CDR2 SNEGSKA (reference sequence). The CDR3 covers 13 residues. The CDR3 DNA is TGCAGTGCTAGTGACAGGCCCAATCAGCCCCAGCATTTT. It translates to CSASDRPNQPQHF.

This chain links TRBV5-1 with TRBJ2-1; a weak D match, TRBD2 (5 bases). The V gene lost 0 bases and the J gene lost 9 bases, with 10 bases spanning the gap. This CDR3 has 13 residues. Germline CDR1 SGHRS, CDR2 YFSETQ. DNA for the CDR3: TGCGCCAGCAGCTTGGGACTAACGACTGAGCAGTTCTTC. Its translation is CASSLGLTTEQFF.

The V and J genes are TRBV5-5 and TRBJ1-1, with 9 positions matching TRBD1. After removal of 6 bases from V and 5 bases from J, the junction contained 5 bases not matched to a gene. This CDR3 is built from 13 residues. Germline values: CDR1 SGHKS, CDR2 YYEKEE (reference sequence). Written as DNA, the CDR3 is TGTGCCAGCATCGGACAGGGGAAAACTGAAGCTTTCTTT. Protein: CASIGQGKTEAFF.

This clone was detected a few times. V and J are TRBV5-6 and TRBJ1-2, with 8 bases aligning to TRBD1. The V gene's germline CDR1 is SGHDT and CDR2 YYEEEE. There are 16 residues in the CDR3. V was pared by 4 bases and J by 5 bases, with 13 bases of the junction left unmatched. CDR3 in amino acids: CASSPRPGGGWYGYTF. CDR3 sequence (DNA): TGTGCCAGCAGCCCTCGTCCAGGGGGCGGATGGTATGGCTACACCTTC.

The chain couples TRBV28 to TRBJ2-2; D unresolved. Trimming removed 7 bases at V and 1 base at J, with 13 bases between. Germline V CDR1 and CDR2: MDHEN, SYDVKM. This CDR3 has 15 amino acids. The CDR3 nucleotides read TGTGCCAGCACCCTCTGGGCAGGGAACACCGGGGAGCTGTTTTTT. This translates into CASTLWAGNTGELFF.

In its sample, this clone was seen a few times. The gene calls are TRBV30 and TRBJ2-7; no definite D call. The V gene's germline CDR1 is GTSNPN and CDR2 SVGIG (reference sequence). Trimming shortened V by 1 base and J by 0 bases, and 10 bases separated the two germline ends. The CDR3 covers 14 residues. The CDR3 region has the DNA TGTGCCTGGAGTGAGGAAAGGAGCTCCTACGAGCAGTACTTC. Encoded protein: CAWSEERSSYEQYF.

The table lists this clone with a count of one. CDR3 loop: CASSLVVTEAFF. The CDR3 bases are TGTGCCAGCAGCTTAGTCGTCACTGAAGCTTTCTTT. V gene TRBV7-2 combines with J gene TRBJ1-1; D unresolved. In germline, CDR1 is SGHTA, CDR2 FQGNSA. V was clipped by 1 base and J by 4 bases, with 4 bases between them. This CDR3 has 12 residues.

The chain uses TRBV6-5 and TRBJ1-3; a possible D gene is TRBD1 (5 bases). This CDR3 is 13 amino acids long. Trimming cost V 7 bases and J 2 bases, with 9 bases left between them. Germline V gene data show CDR1 as MNHEY and CDR2 as SVGAGI. CDR3 nucleotide sequence: TGTGCCAGCATACAGGCGGCTGGAAACACCATATATTTT. This gives the protein CASIQAAGNTIYF.

V gene TRBV5-1 combines with J gene TRBJ1-6, with 7 bases fitting TRBD1. The J segment lost 5 bases and the V segment lost 4 bases, leaving 6 bases of the junction unmatched. The CDR3 runs 15 residues. CDR1 SGHRS and CDR2 YFSETQ come from the germline V gene. Here the CDR3 reads CASSPQGNHNSPLHF. Here the CDR3 DNA reads TGCGCCAGCAGCCCACAGGGGAACCATAATTCACCCCTCCACTTT.

This chain connects TRBV19 to TRBJ1-6; D perhaps matches TRBD1 (5 bases). V lost 5 bases, J lost 8 bases, and 10 bases lay in between. In germline, CDR1 is LNHDA, CDR2 SQIVND (reference sequence). The CDR3 length is 13 residues. DNA for the CDR3: TGTGCCAGTAGTCAGGGACTTGATTCACCCCTCCACTTT. It specifies CASSQGLDSPLHF. Full variable domain (remainder filled in from reference TRBV19 and TRBJ1-6): DGGITQSPKYLFRKEGQNVTLSCEQNLNHDAMYWYRQDPGQGLRLIYYSQIVNDFQKGDIAEGYSVSREKKESFPLTVTSAQKNPTAFYLCASSQGLDSPLHFGNGTRLTVT.

The chain couples TRBV11-2 to TRBJ1-6; 8 positions agree with TRBD1. The CDR3 length is 18 residues. J gave up 4 bases and V 1 base, and 9 bases lay outside the gene matches. The V gene's germline CDR1 is SGHAT and CDR2 FQNNGV. The chain's CDR3 is CASSLARGRFTYNSPLHF. CDR3 sequence (DNA): TGTGCCAGCAGCTTAGCCAGGGGGCGCTTCACGTATAATTCACCCCTCCACTTT. Combining the CDR3 with reference TRBV11-2 and TRBJ1-6 gives the whole variable domain EAGVAQSPRYKIIEKRQSVAFWCNPISGHATLYWYQQILGQGPKLLIQFQNNGVVDDSQLPKDRFSAERLKGVDSTLKIQPAKLEDSAVYLCASSLARGRFTYNSPLHFGNGTRLTVT.

The chain uses TRBV5-1 and TRBJ2-7; unclear D gene. The CDR3 is made up of 15 amino acids. Trimming stripped 0 bases from V and 0 bases from J, with 10 bases between. Per the germline V gene, CDR1 is SGHRS and CDR2 is YFSETQ. This CDR3 is CASSLGSGVSYEQYF. CDR3 coding DNA: TGCGCCAGCAGCTTGGGCAGTGGAGTCTCCTACGAGCAGTACTTC.

The chain employs TRBV4-1 and TRBJ1-5; 8 bases line up with TRBD1. Per the germline V gene, CDR1 is MGHRA and CDR2 is YSYEKL. The CDR3 extends over 12 amino acids. J lost 14 bases, V lost 4 bases, and 7 bases had no gene match. Here the CDR3 DNA reads TGCGCCAGCAGCCGACGGACAGGGACGGAGCATTTT. Protein product: CASSRRTGTEHF.

This clone was found many times. This chain uses TRBV18 with TRBJ2-1; 9 bases fit TRBD1. The V and J ends lost 4 bases and 5 bases, in that order; junction bases with no gene match: 6. Germline V gene sequence: CDR1 KGHSH, CDR2 LQKENI. The length of the CDR3 is 15 residues. The CDR3 loop is CASSLGQGRNNEQFF. The CDR3 region has the DNA TGTGCCAGCTCACTCGGACAGGGGAGAAACAATGAGCAGTTCTTC.

The chain is built from TRBV4-1 and TRBJ2-5; 7 bases align to TRBD2. CDR3 length equals 15 residues. Germline CDR1 MGHRA, CDR2 YSYEKL. With V trimmed by 0 bases and J by 3 bases, 4 bases remained unmatched. CDR3 in DNA: TGCGCCAGCAGCCAAGACATCGCGGGAGAAGAGACCCAGTACTTC. This sequence encodes CASSQDIAGEETQYF.

The rearrangement links TRBV6-5 to TRBJ1-5; D is ambiguous. The ends were cut back, 6 bases at V and 2 bases at J, with 14 bases in the middle. The germline CDR1 and CDR2 sequences are MNHEY and SVGAGI. This CDR3 is 15 amino acids long. The CDR3 DNA reads as TGTGCCAGCAGAGAGAGACCCGGGGGCAATCAGCCCCAGCATTTT. This translates into CASRERPGGNQPQHF.

The chain combines TRBV7-3 with TRBJ2-5, with 14 positions matching TRBD2. With 0 bases clipped from V and 10 bases from J, the junction kept 13 bases outside the gene matches. The CDR3 length is 18 residues. The germline CDR1 and CDR2 sequences are SGHTA and FQGTGA. DNA for the CDR3: TGTGCCAGCAGCTTAACGGGACTAGCGGGGGCCTCTCCAGAGGGCCAGTACTTC. Its translation is CASSLTGLAGASPEGQYF.